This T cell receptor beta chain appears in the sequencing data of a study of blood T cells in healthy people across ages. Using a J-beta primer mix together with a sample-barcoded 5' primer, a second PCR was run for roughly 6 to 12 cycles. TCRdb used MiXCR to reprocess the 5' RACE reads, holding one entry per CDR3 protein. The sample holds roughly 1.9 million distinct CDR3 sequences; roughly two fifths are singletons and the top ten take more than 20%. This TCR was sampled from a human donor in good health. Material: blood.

The chain's CDR3 is CASRNRLAGRGKTQYF. CDR3 DNA: TGTGCCAGCAGGAACCGACTAGCAGGGCGGGGAAAGACCCAGTACTTC. This chain connects TRBV6-5 to TRBJ2-5; 7 bases match TRBD2. V lost 6 bases to trimming and J lost 6 bases; unmatched junction nucleotides: 16. Per germline, CDR1 MNHEY and CDR2 SVGAGI. The CDR3 is 16 amino acids.